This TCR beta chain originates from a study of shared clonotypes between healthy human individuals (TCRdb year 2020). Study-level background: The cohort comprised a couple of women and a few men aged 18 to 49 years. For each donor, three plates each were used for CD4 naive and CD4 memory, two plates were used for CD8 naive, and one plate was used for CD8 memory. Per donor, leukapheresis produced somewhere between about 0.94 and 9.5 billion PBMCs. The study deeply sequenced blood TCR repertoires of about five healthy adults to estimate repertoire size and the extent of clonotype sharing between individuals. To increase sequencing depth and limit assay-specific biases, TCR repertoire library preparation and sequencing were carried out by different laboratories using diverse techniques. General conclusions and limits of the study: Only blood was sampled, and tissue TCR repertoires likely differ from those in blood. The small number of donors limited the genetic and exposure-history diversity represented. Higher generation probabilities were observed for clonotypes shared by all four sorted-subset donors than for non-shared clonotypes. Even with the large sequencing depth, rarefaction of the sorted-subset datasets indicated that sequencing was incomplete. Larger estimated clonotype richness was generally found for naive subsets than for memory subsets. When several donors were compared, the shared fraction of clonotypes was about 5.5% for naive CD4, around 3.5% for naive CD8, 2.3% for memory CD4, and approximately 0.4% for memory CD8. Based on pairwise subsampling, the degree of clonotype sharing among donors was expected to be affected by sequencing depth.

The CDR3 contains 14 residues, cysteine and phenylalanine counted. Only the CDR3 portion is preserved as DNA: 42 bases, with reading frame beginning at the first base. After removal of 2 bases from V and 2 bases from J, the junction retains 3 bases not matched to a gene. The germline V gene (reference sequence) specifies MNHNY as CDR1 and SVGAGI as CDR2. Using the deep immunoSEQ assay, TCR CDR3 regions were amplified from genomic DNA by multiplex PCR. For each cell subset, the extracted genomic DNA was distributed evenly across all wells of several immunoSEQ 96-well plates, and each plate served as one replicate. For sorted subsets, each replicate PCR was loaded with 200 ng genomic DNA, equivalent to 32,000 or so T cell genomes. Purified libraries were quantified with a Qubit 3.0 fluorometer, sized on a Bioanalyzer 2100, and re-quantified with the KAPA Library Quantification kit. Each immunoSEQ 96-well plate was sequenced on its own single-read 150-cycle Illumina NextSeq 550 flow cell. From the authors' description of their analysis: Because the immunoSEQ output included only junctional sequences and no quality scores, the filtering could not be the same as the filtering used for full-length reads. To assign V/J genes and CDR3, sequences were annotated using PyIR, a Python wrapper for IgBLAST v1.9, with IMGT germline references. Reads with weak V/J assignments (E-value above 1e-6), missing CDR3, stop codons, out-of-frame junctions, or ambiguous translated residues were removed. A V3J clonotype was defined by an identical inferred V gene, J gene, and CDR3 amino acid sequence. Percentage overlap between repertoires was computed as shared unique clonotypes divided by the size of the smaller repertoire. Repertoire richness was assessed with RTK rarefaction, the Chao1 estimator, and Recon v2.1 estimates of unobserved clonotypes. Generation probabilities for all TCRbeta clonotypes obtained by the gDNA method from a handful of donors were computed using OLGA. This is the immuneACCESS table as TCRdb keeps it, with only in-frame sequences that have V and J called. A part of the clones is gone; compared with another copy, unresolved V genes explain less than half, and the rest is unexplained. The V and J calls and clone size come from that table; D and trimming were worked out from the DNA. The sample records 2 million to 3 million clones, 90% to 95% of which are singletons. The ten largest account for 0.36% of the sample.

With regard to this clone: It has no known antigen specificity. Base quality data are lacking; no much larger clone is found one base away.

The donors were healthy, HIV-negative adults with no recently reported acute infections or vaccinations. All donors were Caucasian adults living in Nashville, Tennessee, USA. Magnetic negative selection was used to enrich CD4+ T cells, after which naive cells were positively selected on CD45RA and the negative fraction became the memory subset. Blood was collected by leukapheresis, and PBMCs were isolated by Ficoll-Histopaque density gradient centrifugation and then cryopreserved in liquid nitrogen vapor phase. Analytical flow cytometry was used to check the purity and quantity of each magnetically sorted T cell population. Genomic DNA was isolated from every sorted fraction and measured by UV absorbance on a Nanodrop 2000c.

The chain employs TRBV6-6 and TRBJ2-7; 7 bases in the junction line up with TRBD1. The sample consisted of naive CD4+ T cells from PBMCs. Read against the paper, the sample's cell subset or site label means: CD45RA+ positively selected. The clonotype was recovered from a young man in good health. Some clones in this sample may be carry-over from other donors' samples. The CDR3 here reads CASSYGGQPYEQYF. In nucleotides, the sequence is TGTGCCAGCAGTTACGGGGGACAGCCCTACGAGCAGTACTTC.